The present TCR beta chain was sequenced within a study of blood T cell repertoires in COVID-19. Study overall: COVID-19 samples, acute and convalescent, were from the United States, Italy and Spain. T cells, B-cell-depleted T cells, or PBMCs supplied cDNA or gDNA.

In the authors' workflow: Researchers report that nucleated cell counts were estimated from reference gene primer amplification. TCRdb keeps only in-frame clones here, not all; method: immunoSEQ multiplex PCR. V and J calls and clone size are as listed in that table; D and trimming were resolved from the DNA. The profile shows 60,000 to 85,000 clones, roughly 74% of them singletons. The CDR3 extends over 13 amino acids. Trimming pared 1 base from V and 10 bases from J, leaving 13 bases between. Germline-derived CDR1 and CDR2 are MGHRA and YSYEKL. This receptor was identified in a human donor in a cohort sampled during active COVID-19. V is TRBV4-1 and J is TRBJ1-1; D not resolved. The specimen was peripheral blood. The CDR3 reads CASSQVNGPGAFF. Here the CDR3 DNA reads TGCGCCAGCAGCCAAGTTAACGGCCCAGGAGCTTTCTTT.